The 10 T cell receptor beta chains given below trace back to one sample, sequenced in a study of monozygotic twins with inflammatory bowel disease. TCRdb processed the 5' RACE reads again and assigns one entry to each CDR3 protein, with no DNA. Its clone listing holds 110,000 or so distinct CDR3 sequences. Sequencing input: blood. These receptors all come from a human donor with ulcerative colitis or Crohn's disease, or a healthy co-twin of an affected twin (not recorded which).

V usage is TRBV20-1 and J usage is TRBJ1-6. The CDR3 runs 12 residues. Germline CDR1 reads DFQATT; CDR2 reads SNEGSKA (reference sequence). The CDR3 reads CSARDGSSPLRF.

The chain employs TRBV28 and TRBJ1-6. The CDR3 is made up of 16 amino acids. Germline V gene lookup returns CDR1 MDHEN and CDR2 SYDVKM. CDR3 amino acids: CASSGTGPLDNSPLYF.

The rearrangement links TRBV20-1 to TRBJ1-5. The CDR3 contains 13 residues. Germline V lookup: CDR1 DFQATT, CDR2 SNEGSKA (reference sequence). The CDR3 loop is CSAGGGDNQPQHF.

The chain employs TRBV3-1 and TRBJ2-7; the TCRdb call, TRBD2, lacks DNA for checking. CDR1 is LGHDT, CDR2 YNNKEL, per germline (reference sequence). The CDR3 covers 18 residues. CDR3 amino acids: CASSQRSEGSGLSYEQYF.

The chain uses TRBV5-1 and TRBJ2-7; the D call from TCRdb, TRBD2, cannot be confirmed without DNA. Germline assignment: CDR1 SGHRS and CDR2 YFSETQ. This CDR3 has 14 residues. The CDR3 sequence is CASSLESGAYEQYF.

V usage is TRBV7-3 and J usage is TRBJ2-2; TCRdb's D call of TRBD1 is untestable without DNA. Germline V CDR1 and CDR2: SGHTA, FQGTGA. The CDR3 length is 14 residues. CDR3 in amino acids: CASSLNRGTGELFF.

This rearrangement joins TRBV20-1 to TRBJ1-1. This CDR3 has 17 residues. Germline V gives CDR1 DFQATT, CDR2 SNEGSKA (reference sequence). CDR3: CSANPFWGGYLNTEAFF.

V and J are TRBV7-8 and TRBJ2-2; the D call of TRBD2 rests on TCRdb alone, since no DNA is present to check it. Germline CDR1 reads SGHVS; CDR2 reads FQNEAQ. The CDR3 is made up of 15 amino acids. The CDR3 is CASSLRGMNTGELFF.

The chain employs TRBV18 and TRBJ1-1; TCRdb picks TRBD1, but there is no DNA to check that call. The CDR3 runs to 14 residues. Germline V gives CDR1 KGHSH, CDR2 LQKENI. The CDR3 reads CASSPTGATGEAFF.

The V call is TRBV27, the J call TRBJ2-7. This CDR3 contains 13 residues. The germline CDR1 and CDR2 sequences are MNHEY and SMNVEV (reference sequence). The CDR3 protein is CASSLSVTYEQYF.